The next 18 T cell receptor beta chains were all read from a single sample in a study of blood T cell repertoires in COVID-19 (dated by TCRdb to the early 2020s). The library relied on the immunoSEQ multiplex PCR assay. The table comes from immuneACCESS by way of TCRdb, which keeps in-frame sequences with V and J called. Part of the clones is missing from these tables; in studies checked, under half for an unresolved V gene and the rest for unknown reasons. The sample table lists over 150,000 clones, around 79% of them with a count of one. The ten largest make up about 26% of the sample. The sample consisted of peripheral blood. The receptors were sampled from a woman in her seventies with acute or convalescent COVID-19.

The chain carries TRBV7-2 and TRBJ2-1; TRBD2 matches 12 bases. The CDR3 has 16 residues. V lost 4 bases to trimming and J lost 5 bases; unmatched junction nucleotides: 6. Per germline, CDR1 SGHTA and CDR2 FQGNSA. CDR3 protein: CASSSTLAGGHNEQFF. The CDR3 bases are TGTGCCAGCAGCTCGACGCTAGCGGGAGGGCACAATGAGCAGTTCTTC.

This clone was observed a few times. The chain carries TRBV6-5 and TRBJ1-1; D gene ambiguous. Germline V gene data show CDR1 as MNHEY and CDR2 as SVGAGI. V dropped 5 bases and J dropped 1 base, with 8 bases sitting between them. The CDR3 covers 13 residues. The DNA of the CDR3 is TGTGCCAGCAGTATGCGACAGAACACTGAAGCTTTCTTT. Amino acid sequence: CASSMRQNTEAFF.

The V and J genes are TRBV5-1 and TRBJ1-4; D is undetermined. Germline V CDR1 and CDR2: SGHRS, YFSETQ. The CDR3 contains 15 residues. The V end was cut by 0 bases, the J end by 0 bases, with 6 bases between. CDR3 sequence reads: CASSLGSATNEKLFF. In DNA form, the CDR3 reads TGCGCCAGCAGCTTGGGTTCGGCAACTAATGAAAAACTGTTTTTT.

The genes are TRBV2 and TRBJ1-2; 11 nucleotides agree with TRBD1. Germline CDR1 and CDR2: SNHLY and FYNNEI. V shed 5 bases, J shed 7 bases, and the junction held 6 bases outside the gene matches. The CDR3 length is 14 residues. CDR3 region: CASSRDRGGSGYTF. CDR3 nucleotide sequence: TGTGCCAGCAGTCGGGACAGGGGGGGGAGTGGCTACACCTTC.

This clone came up a few times. V and J are TRBV7-9 and TRBJ2-5, with no clear D. Per the germline V gene, CDR1 is SEHNR and CDR2 is FQNEAQ (reference sequence). The CDR3 consists of 14 residues. V gave up 1 base and J gave up 3 bases, with 9 bases separating them. In nucleotides, the CDR3 is TGTGCCAGCAGCTTAGTCCTTACTAAAGAGACCCAGTACTTC. As protein: CASSLVLTKETQYF.

J is TRBJ2-7 and V is TRBV7-2, with D perhaps matching TRBD2 (7 bases). Trimming stripped 2 bases from V and 2 bases from J, with 13 bases between. The CDR3 is 15 residues long. CDR1 is SGHTA and CDR2 is FQGNSA in the germline V gene. The CDR3 DNA sequence: TGTGCCAGCAGCTTAAACGGGGGGCCTACCTACGAGCAGTACTTC. It specifies CASSLNGGPTYEQYF.

CDR3 sequence: CASSFSGSSYEQYF. The CDR3, as DNA: TGTGCCAGTAGCTTTAGCGGGAGTTCGTACGAGCAGTACTTC. This rearrangement joins TRBV19 to TRBJ2-7; 9 nucleotides agree with TRBD2. The length of the CDR3 is 14 residues. Losses at the gene ends were 6 bases for V and 4 bases for J; bases not matched to a gene: 7. In germline, CDR1 is LNHDA, CDR2 SQIVND (reference sequence). The entire variable domain, with the rest obtained from reference TRBV19 and TRBJ2-7, is as follows: DGGITQSPKYLFRKEGQNVTLSCEQNLNHDAMYWYRQDPGQGLRLIYYSQIVNDFQKGDIAEGYSVSREKKESFPLTVTSAQKNPTAFYLCASSFSGSSYEQYFGPGTRLTVT.

The chain carries TRBV27 and TRBJ2-3; TRBD2 matches 8 bases. Germline assignment: CDR1 MNHEY and CDR2 SMNVEV (reference sequence). The junction had 10 bases not matched to a gene; V was cut back by 2 bases and J by 12 bases. There are 14 residues in the CDR3. The chain's CDR3 is CASSLAALAALQYF. The CDR3 nucleotides are TGTGCCAGCAGTTTAGCAGCACTAGCGGCGTTACAGTATTTT.

This clone was recorded a few times. This chain joins TRBV5-1 and TRBJ2-1; 7 bases fit TRBD1. V shed 0 bases, J shed 2 bases, and the junction held 2 bases outside the gene matches. This CDR3 is built from 15 residues. Germline values: CDR1 SGHRS, CDR2 YFSETQ. CDR3 DNA: TGCGCCAGCAGCTTGGGGGACAGTGCCTACAATGAGCAGTTCTTC. As protein: CASSLGDSAYNEQFF. The full variable domain, completed using reference TRBV5-1 and TRBJ2-1, is KAGVTQTPRYLIKTRGQQVTLSCSPISGHRSVSWYQQTPGQGLQFLFEYFSETQRNKGNFPGRFSGRQFSNSRSEMNVSTLELGDSALYLCASSLGDSAYNEQFFGPGTRLTVL.

The chain joins TRBV25-1 to TRBJ2-1, with D perhaps matching TRBD1 (6 bases). Germline V gene lookup returns CDR1 MGHDK and CDR2 SYGVNS. The CDR3 spans 15 residues. The V gene lost 4 bases and the J gene lost 0 bases, with 10 bases spanning the gap. The CDR3 DNA sequence: TGTGCCAGCAGTGGACAGGCCCGCTCCTACAATGAGCAGTTCTTC. Translation: CASSGQARSYNEQFF.

The chain recombines TRBV2 with TRBJ2-2, with unresolved D. The CDR3 has 13 amino acids. CDR1 is SNHLY, CDR2 FYNNEI, per germline. V was pared by 5 bases and J by 2 bases, with 6 bases between. Here the CDR3 reads CASSSINTGELFF. The CDR3 DNA follows: TGTGCCAGCAGTAGCATCAACACCGGGGAGCTGTTTTTT.

This chain joins TRBV4-1 and TRBJ2-5; 7 nucleotides agree with TRBD2. Germline lookup yields CDR1 MGHRA and CDR2 YSYEKL. The CDR3 is 13 residues long. Germline trimming cut 10 bases from V and 2 bases from J; bases unmatched to any gene: 7. CDR3 in DNA: TGCGCCAAGTTACTAGCGCTTCAAGAGACCCAGTACTTC. Its protein product is CAKLLALQETQYF.

This sequence joins TRBV29-1 and TRBJ2-3; 8 bases line up with TRBD1. Looked up from germline, CDR1 is SQVTM and CDR2 is ANQGSEA. The CDR3 sequence is 13 residues long. V gave up 6 bases and J gave up 4 bases; unmatched junction bases: 6. The DNA for the CDR3 is TGCAGCGTCGGGACAGGTGGCGCAGATACGCAGTATTTT. It encodes CSVGTGGADTQYF.

This clone has only a few counts. V gene TRBV27 combines with J gene TRBJ2-7, with a possible D match to TRBD2 (6 bases). Per germline, CDR1 MNHEY and CDR2 SMNVEV (reference sequence). This CDR3 is built from 12 residues. Trimming removed 11 bases at V and 6 bases at J, with 17 bases between. Here the CDR3 DNA reads TGTGCCGGACTATCCCTACGGCTCGAGCAGTACTTC. Translation gives CAGLSLRLEQYF.

In its sample, this clone was seen once. The rearrangement links TRBV21-1 to TRBJ1-2; the D segment call TRBD1 is taken from the table without a DNA check. TRBV21-1 is a documented pseudogene. The CDR3 spans 15 residues. CDR3 in amino acids: CASSKITGTNYGYTF. CDR3 DNA: TGTGCCAGCAGCAAAATAACAGGGACTAACTATGGCTACACCTTC.

The rearrangement links TRBV6-1 to TRBJ1-1; a weak D match, TRBD1 (6 bases). This CDR3 comprises 13 residues. Trimming took 2 bases from V and 11 from J, leaving 15 bases between them. Germline lookup yields CDR1 MNHNS and CDR2 SASEGT. The CDR3 sequence is CASSESGTIRAFF. The CDR3 coding sequence is TGTGCCAGCAGTGAATCCGGGACAATCCGGGCTTTCTTT.

The rearrangement links TRBV27 to TRBJ1-6; 10 bases match TRBD1. Trimming took 1 base from V and 9 from J; bases not matched to a gene: 3. Germline V gives CDR1 MNHEY, CDR2 SMNVEV (reference sequence). This CDR3 region has 15 residues. CDR3 sequence: CASSLLGTGVSPLHF. The CDR3 DNA reads as TGTGCCAGCAGTTTATTGGGGACAGGGGTTTCACCCCTCCACTTT.

The V call is TRBV3-1 (or the pseudogene TRBV3-2), the J call TRBJ2-6, with a tentative D call TRBD2 (5 bases). The CDR3 spans 15 residues. V was shortened by 4 bases and J by 2 bases, with 9 bases between the two germline ends. Germline CDR1 LGHDT, CDR2 YNNKEL (reference sequence). CDR3 loop: CASSLPGAGANVLTF. The CDR3, as DNA: TGTGCCAGCAGCCTCCCCGGGGCTGGGGCCAACGTCCTGACTTTC.